The 14 T cell receptor beta chains presented below share a single source sample, sequenced in a study of Ad26.COV2.S vaccination and SARS-CoV-2 variants. Treatment of the sample: 15 to 20 received Ad26.COV2.S at low or high dose, single or two shots; about 5 received placebo; per-sample allocation not given. After the first vaccine or placebo injection, samples were drawn on day 63. The data were produced by immunoSEQ multiplex PCR, yet TCRdb's version contains in-frame clones alone and is incomplete. The data contain fewer than 400,000 clones, around nine tenths of them singletons. This specimen was peripheral blood, taken in a trial of Ad26.COV2.S vaccine versus placebo. The receptors here all came from a person aged 18-65 years who received the Ad26.COV2.S COVID-19 vaccine or a placebo.

This chain joins TRBV7-2 and TRBJ2-1; no reliable D call. The CDR3 has 14 residues. The V gene lost 1 base and the J gene lost 6 bases, with 10 bases spanning the gap. Germline lookup yields CDR1 SGHTA and CDR2 FQGNSA. In nucleotides, the CDR3 is TGTGCCAGCAGCTTAGGTCCTAGTGGCAATGAGCAGTTCTTC. This gives the protein CASSLGPSGNEQFF.

The genes are TRBV5-1 and TRBJ1-5, with D unclear. The CDR3 contains 14 residues. V dropped 0 bases and J dropped 5 bases, with 9 bases sitting between them. CDR1 SGHRS and CDR2 YFSETQ come from the germline V gene. The CDR3, as DNA: TGCGCCAGCAGCTTGGGGGGAATTGATCAGCCCCAGCATTTT. Translating it yields CASSLGGIDQPQHF. Variable domain in full (rest from reference TRBV5-1 and TRBJ1-5): KAGVTQTPRYLIKTRGQQVTLSCSPISGHRSVSWYQQTPGQGLQFLFEYFSETQRNKGNFPGRFSGRQFSNSRSEMNVSTLELGDSALYLCASSLGGIDQPQHFGDGTRLSIL.

V and J are TRBV4-1 and TRBJ2-3; 8 positions agree with TRBD2. The CDR3 runs to 14 residues. V shed 4 bases, J shed 1 base, and the junction held 1 base outside the gene matches. Germline CDR1 reads MGHRA; CDR2 reads YSYEKL. CDR3 sequence reads: CASSPTSGTDTQYF. The CDR3 nucleotides are TGCGCCAGCAGCCCGACTAGCGGCACAGATACGCAGTATTTT.

The rearrangement links TRBV5-1 to TRBJ1-3, with D unclear. The V end was cut by 2 bases, the J end by 0 bases, with 9 bases between. The CDR3 length is 15 residues. CDR1 is SGHRS and CDR2 is YFSETQ in the germline V gene. The CDR3 is CASSLAGSSGNTIYF. The CDR3 DNA reads as TGCGCCAGCAGCTTAGCAGGATCCTCTGGAAACACCATATATTTT.

The J gene is TRBJ2-3, the V gene TRBV28; 9 bases line up with TRBD2. The ends lost 3 bases at V and 0 bases at J; junction bases unmatched: 4. Per germline, CDR1 MDHEN and CDR2 SYDVKM. The CDR3 has 16 residues. For the CDR3, the DNA is TGTGCCAGCAGTTTTGGCACTAGCGGGAGCACAGATACGCAGTATTTT. Amino acids: CASSFGTSGSTDTQYF.

The chain is built from TRBV7-9 and TRBJ1-4; D is unresolved. This CDR3 is built from 14 residues. Germline CDR1 SEHNR, CDR2 FQNEAQ (reference sequence). V was trimmed by 2 bases and J by 8 bases, leaving 12 bases between them. The CDR3 here is CASSLPSAWEKLFF. The CDR3 DNA follows: TGTGCCAGCAGCTTACCCTCCGCGTGGGAAAAACTGTTTTTT.

This clone has just a few counts. The chain uses TRBV6-1 and TRBJ1-1, with unresolved D. This CDR3 comprises 12 residues. The V end was cut by 3 bases, the J end by 8 bases, with 10 bases between. CDR1 MNHNS and CDR2 SASEGT come from the germline V gene. The CDR3 reads CASSEGNSEAFF. CDR3 DNA sequence: TGTGCCAGCAGTGAGGGGAACTCAGAAGCTTTCTTT.

V gene TRBV29-1 combines with J gene TRBJ2-2, with TRBD1 identical over 8 bases. The V segment lost 0 bases and the J segment 7 bases; nucleotides outside the gene matches: 4. Germline loops: CDR1 SQVTM, CDR2 ANQGSEA. The CDR3 totals 14 residues. CDR3 in amino acids: CSVEDRGLSGELFF. As DNA, the CDR3 is TGCAGCGTTGAAGACAGGGGGCTTAGCGGGGAGCTGTTTTTT.

The rearrangement links TRBV28 to TRBJ1-5, with TRBD1 matching 7 bases. V dropped 5 bases and J dropped 3; count of bases not matched to a gene: 10. CDR1 and CDR2 (germline): MDHEN, SYDVKM. CDR3 length: 16 residues. CDR3 in amino acids: CASSIDRAWVNQPQHF. In DNA form, the CDR3 reads TGTGCCAGCAGTATCGACAGGGCTTGGGTCAATCAGCCCCAGCATTTT.

V gene TRBV11-2 combines with J gene TRBJ2-5; 10 bases fit TRBD2. CDR3 size: 16 residues. V dropped 5 bases and J dropped 6; count of bases not matched to a gene: 12. Germline CDR1 reads SGHAT; CDR2 reads FQNNGV. CDR3 loop: CASSATSGRARQTQYF. The CDR3 coding sequence is TGTGCCAGCAGCGCCACGAGCGGGAGGGCCCGGCAGACCCAGTACTTC.

This clone was counted a single time. The chain employs TRBV9 and TRBJ2-2; D may be TRBD2 (6 bases). Trimming cost V 3 bases and J 4 bases, with 16 bases left between them. The length of the CDR3 is 16 residues. Germline lookup yields CDR1 SGDLS and CDR2 YYNGEE. The CDR3 region has the DNA TGTGCCAGCAGCGCCCCGGGGGATTTGGGCACCGGGGAGCTGTTTTTT. Its protein product is CASSAPGDLGTGELFF.

This clone was recorded once. This sample includes further DNA sequences coding for the same CDR3. V is TRBV30 and J is TRBJ2-2; D gene uncertain. This CDR3 spans 12 amino acids. Trimming pared 3 bases from V and 3 bases from J, leaving 5 bases between. CDR1 is GTSNPN and CDR2 is SVGIG in the germline V gene (reference sequence). CDR3 DNA: TGTGCCTGGAGCCCAGACACCGGGGAGCTGTTTTTT. Translating it yields CAWSPDTGELFF.

The rearrangement joins TRBV5-4 to TRBJ2-3, with D possibly matching TRBD2 (7 bases). This CDR3 is 14 amino acids long. V was cut by 4 bases and J by 2 bases, with 11 bases left in between. CDR1 SGHNT and CDR2 YYREEE come from the germline V gene (reference sequence). As DNA, the CDR3 is TGTGCCAGCAGCGGGGGGGCTAACACAGATACGCAGTATTTT. It encodes CASSGGANTDTQYF.

V gene TRBV4-1 combines with J gene TRBJ2-2; TRBD2 might be the D (5 bases). The CDR3 runs to 14 residues. V gave up 0 bases and J gave up 7 bases, with 9 bases separating them. Germline V gene lookup returns CDR1 MGHRA and CDR2 YSYEKL. The CDR3 here is CASSQDAGGGELFF. As DNA, the CDR3 is TGCGCCAGCAGCCAAGATGCGGGCGGCGGGGAGCTGTTTTTT.